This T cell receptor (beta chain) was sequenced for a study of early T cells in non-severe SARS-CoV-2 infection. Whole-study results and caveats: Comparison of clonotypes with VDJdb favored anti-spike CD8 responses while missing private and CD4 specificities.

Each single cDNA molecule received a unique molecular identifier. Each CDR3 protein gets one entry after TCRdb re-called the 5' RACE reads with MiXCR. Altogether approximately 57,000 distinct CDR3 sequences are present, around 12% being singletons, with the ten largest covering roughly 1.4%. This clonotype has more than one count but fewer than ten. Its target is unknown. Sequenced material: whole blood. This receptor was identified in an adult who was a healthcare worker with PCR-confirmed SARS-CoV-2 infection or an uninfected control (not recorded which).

CDR3 sequence: CATSARGGYNEQFF. The CDR3 nucleotides are TGTGCCACCAGTGCCCGGGGGGGGTACAATGAGCAGTTCTTC. The gene calls are TRBV24-1 and TRBJ2-1; 8 bases align to TRBD2. The germline gives CDR1 KGHDR, CDR2 SFDVKD. The CDR3 covers 14 residues. The J segment lost 4 bases and the V segment lost 5 bases, leaving 3 bases of the junction unmatched.